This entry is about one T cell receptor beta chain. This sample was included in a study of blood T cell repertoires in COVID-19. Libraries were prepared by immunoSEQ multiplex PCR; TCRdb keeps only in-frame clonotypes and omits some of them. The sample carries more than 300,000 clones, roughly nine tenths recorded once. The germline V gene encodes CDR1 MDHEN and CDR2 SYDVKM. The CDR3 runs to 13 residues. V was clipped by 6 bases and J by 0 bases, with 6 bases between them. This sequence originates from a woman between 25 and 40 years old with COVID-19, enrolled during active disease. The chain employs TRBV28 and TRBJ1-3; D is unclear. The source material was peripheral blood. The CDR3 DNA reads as TGTGCCAGCAGGTTCCACTCTGGAAACACCATATATTTT. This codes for CASRFHSGNTIYF.